This entry lists 2 T cell receptor beta chains sequenced from one sample in a study of metastatic and nonmetastatic thyroid tumors. TCRdb re-clonotyped the PCR reads via MiXCR. This table has approximately 14,000 clones, about a third appearing once. Patients were all untreated before their thyroid surgery. Input material: tumor tissue. The receptors were sampled from a male donor with papillary thyroid cancer or a benign thyroid nodule (not recorded which). Some clones in this sample may be carry-over from other donors' samples.

Many counts were recorded for this clone. Compared with germline, one end of the junction differs, possibly owing to a read error. The CDR3 loop reads CASTEIRGAGTDTQYF. The CDR3 nucleotides are TGTGCCAGCACTGAAATTAGGGGTGCAGGCACAGATACGCAGTATTTT. The rearrangement joins TRBV6-1 to TRBJ2-3, with D possibly matching TRBD1 (5 bases). The CDR3 is 16 residues long. Germline assignment: CDR1 MNHNS and CDR2 SASEGT.

The sample holds many counts of this clone. The chain is built from TRBV4-2 and TRBJ1-1; 9 bases map to TRBD1. Germline loops: CDR1 LGHNA, CDR2 YNFKEQ. The CDR3 is 17 residues long. V trimming: 8 bases; J trimming: 3 bases; junction bases outside the gene matches: 16. The CDR3 DNA follows: TGTGCCAGCGGATTCTTCCCTACGGACAGGGGAGACACTGAAGCTTTCTTT. Its translation: CASGFFPTDRGDTEAFF.